This TCR beta chain comes out of a study of long-term antiretroviral therapy in people with HIV. Study conclusions and caveats: Dominant in the repertoire at all time points were clones expanded before ART. Possibly under older ART regimens, blood was drawn between about 2004 and 2018. Post-ART samples showed increased diversity that remained below transplant donor control levels. Repertoires looked antigen-experienced, with only a slight naive shift after ART.

The V end lost 4 bases, the J end lost 3 bases, and 10 bases lay between the germline ends. The CDR3 has 13 residues. Germline-derived CDR1 and CDR2 are MNHNS and SASEGT. In regard to this clone: Its antigen remains unidentified.

Researchers report immunoSEQ v3.0 was run at survey level. This table comes from immunoSEQ multiplex PCR, and its TCRdb copy is limited to in-frame clones, with some not included. The sample lists 25,000 to 30,000 clones; roughly four fifths were seen once. The chain has TRBV6-1 and TRBJ2-7; unclear D gene. The sequencing here drew on unsorted PBMCs, taken 0.8 years before starting antiretroviral therapy. This receptor was obtained from a man aged 18 to 30 with HIV. CDR3 nucleotides: TGTGCCAGCAGTGTGGTAATAAACTACGAGCAGTACTTC. Encoded protein: CASSVVINYEQYF.